The entry below gives a single T cell receptor (beta chain) sequence along with its context. The antigen remains unidentified. Assay: immunoSEQ multiplex PCR; the TCRdb copy retains only in-frame clones and omits some. The table includes approximately 280,000 clones, roughly four fifths detected once. The record originates from a study of cytotoxic CD8 clonotypes in ibrutinib-treated CLL. Study in general: A median about twelve months of treatment, range 6 to 36, preceded the collection of response samples.

Germline values: CDR1 MNHNS, CDR2 SASEGT. The CDR3 is 15 residues long. V shed 6 bases and J shed 8 bases, with 19 bases lying between them. Cryopreserved PBMCs yielded approximately 2 micrograms of genomic DNA for TCR beta libraries. Overall study findings and caveats: Sampling times (in sustained-remission versus progressing patients) were not the same. Clonality, elevated at ibrutinib response, dropped back toward baseline at progression.

Sequenced here: PBMCs, sampled at disease progression, from a patient treated with ibrutinib. The clonotype originates from a human donor with chronic lymphocytic leukemia. This chain uses TRBV6-1 with TRBJ1-4; tentative D call: TRBD1 (5 bases). The chain's CDR3 is CASSAGRRIGEKLFF. DNA for the CDR3: TGTGCCAGCAGCGCAGGGAGGAGAATCGGAGAAAAACTGTTTTTT.